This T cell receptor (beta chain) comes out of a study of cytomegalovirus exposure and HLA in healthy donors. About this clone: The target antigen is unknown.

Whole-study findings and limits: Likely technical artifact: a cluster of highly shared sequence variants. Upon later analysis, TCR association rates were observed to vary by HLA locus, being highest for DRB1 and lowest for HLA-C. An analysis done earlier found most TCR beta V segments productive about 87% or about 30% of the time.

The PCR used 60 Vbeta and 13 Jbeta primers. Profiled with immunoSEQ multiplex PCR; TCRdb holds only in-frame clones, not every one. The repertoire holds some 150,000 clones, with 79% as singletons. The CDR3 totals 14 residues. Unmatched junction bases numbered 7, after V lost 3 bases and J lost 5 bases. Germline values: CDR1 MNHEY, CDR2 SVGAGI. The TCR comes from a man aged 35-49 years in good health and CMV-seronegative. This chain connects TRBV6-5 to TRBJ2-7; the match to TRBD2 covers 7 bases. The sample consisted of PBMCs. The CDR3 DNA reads TGTGCCAGCAGTTATAGGCGGGAGAACCACGAGCAGTACTTC. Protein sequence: CASSYRRENHEQYF.